The clone carrying this T cell receptor (beta chain) was picked up a small number of times. The antigen is not known. The V gene's germline CDR1 is MNHEY and CDR2 SVGEGT. V was trimmed by 0 bases and J by 4 bases, leaving 10 bases between them. The CDR3 runs 14 residues. Recently diagnosed hyperthyroidism of less than 2 months' duration affected patients aged 18 to 65. The data were taken from a study of T cells in Graves' hyperthyroidism and ophthalmopathy. Overall study results and limits: Ophthalmopathy, which appeared later, was predicted by the model a median around 6.5 months before onset.

TCR beta CDR3 sequences were amplified from RNA transcripts. The HTBI set primed first-round TCR CDR3 RT-PCR. MiXCR was run by TCRdb on the multiplex PCR reads, yielding one entry per CDR3 protein. The sample has around 200,000 distinct CDR3 sequences, about a sixth seen once. The source material was blood. V gene TRBV6-2 or TRBV6-3 combines with J gene TRBJ2-7; D assignment may be TRBD1 or TRBD2 (5 bases each). This sequence was found in a man between 40 and 49 years old with Graves' hyperthyroidism. CDR3 nucleotides: TGTGCCAGCAGTTACTCCGGGACGTTTTACGAGCAGTACTTC. It encodes CASSYSGTFYEQYF.